The source of this T cell receptor (beta chain) is a study of long-term antiretroviral therapy in people with HIV (dated by TCRdb to about 2022). For the study in its entirety: The earliest samples were collected approximately a decade before the 2015 WHO recommendation for immediate ART, a period when ART was typically delayed until CD4 counts fell. Whether ART initiation and durable HIV suppression were associated with changes in peripheral blood TRB repertoire composition and diversity was tested in a retrospective serial study. From 30 to 35 adults with confirmed HIV infection, the cohort provided roughly 200 cryopreserved PBMC samples, gathered serially across a mean of around 6 years (range 1-12). Of the roughly 31 participants with HIV, fewer than twelve were female. Test extractions of a monoclonal T-cell line alongside some 36 polyclonal samples showed no cross-contamination during QIAcube processing.

The CDR3 sequence holds 12 residues, the cysteine and phenylalanine included. The sequence is cut down to CDR3 DNA, 36 bases in frame from base 1. A distance of 10 bases separates the germline ends of V and J, which lose 6 bases and 5 bases respectively. As encoded in the germline V gene, CDR1 is MDHEN while CDR2 is SYDVKM. Points on this clone: Its specific antigen is unknown. No base-level quality is on record; no much larger clone is a single base apart.

The investigation overall reported the following: ART initiation was associated with a significant increase in TRB diversity, but diversity stayed significantly below transplant donor controls even after long-term ART. The repertoire was dominated across all time points by expanded TRB clones identified before ART initiation, although this dominance was seen to fluctuate and to decrease in many PLHIV after ART. Because PBMC availability was limited, only the TCR beta chain was sequenced, with no alpha chain pairing. Because pre-ART samples had limited cell numbers, unsorted PBMC were profiled rather than sorted CD4+ and CD8+ T cells. No data were available on ART adherence, viral resistance or therapy changes, limiting inferences about post-ART repertoire changes. Narrower CDR3 length ranges were observed in HIV repertoires than in controls, and an antigen-experienced repertoire with only a slight naive shift after ART was suggested by the network structure. Samples dated from about 2003 to 2018, and the ART regimens used may be less effective than current ones.

The immunoSEQ hsTCRB v3.0 assay was used at survey level resolution to sequence the TRB variable region. The target sequencing depth for TRB was roughly 35,000-55,000 T-cell genomes per sample. An Illumina MiSeq with a v3 150-cycle kit was used to sequence the pooled TRB libraries. Per the original workflow: Analysis of repertoires was carried out in R inside a reproducible Nextflow workflow spanning QC, data transformation and analysis. LymphoSeq2, an R package for exploring AIRR-Seq data, was used to implement the custom analyses. After excluding a few samples that yielded fewer than 5000 total TRB sequences, 188 HIV repertoires remained for analysis. Among the 180 or so HIV repertoires that were kept, 59 were collected before ART initiation and over 120 were collected after ART initiation. Each repertoire was downsampled to 5000 TRB nucleotide sequences, and summary statistics were averaged across 100 downsampling iterations. Only TRB sequences with CDR3 regions of at least seven amino acids were retained for analysis. Diversity was measured with a Shannon entropy-derived clonality score and the Gini coefficient. In the repertoire networks, any two of the top 5000 CDR3 amino acid sequences were connected whenever the two sequences differed by an edit distance of one. GLIPH2 predicted antigen specificity groups and MHC restriction for TRB CDR3 amino acid sequences. CDR3 amino acid sequences were matched against VDJdb and McPAS-TCR to flag known CMV, EBV, HIV or tissue antigen associations. Pre-ART, post-ART and control groups were compared with Wilcoxon signed-rank tests and Holm-Bonferroni correction. TCRdb took this table from immuneACCESS and kept in-frame rearrangements with V and J called. Such tables lack part of the clones; where checked against another copy, unresolved V genes explain under half of the gap, and the rest is unexplained. The DNA gave D and trimming, while V, J and clone size come from that table. The sample table contains 18,000 or so clones; only one count was recorded for around four fifths of them. 7.8% of the sample is held by the ten biggest clonotypes.

To be included, a participant needed at least one PBMC sample from before ART initiation plus at least two post-ART samples. All participants with HIV were treated in the United States of America. Before DNA extraction, cryopreserved samples containing 1-10 million PBMC were thawed and washed. At the time of the earliest PBMC sample for each participant with HIV, ages ranged from roughly 23 to 60 years. Each participant contributed PBMC samples from 1-4 timepoints before ART initiation and 2-8 timepoints after ART initiation, with a median of 7 samples. Serial HIV viral load, CD4+ T-cell count, ART history and demographic data were obtained for every participant. A Qiagen kit on a QIAcube was used to extract genomic DNA from unsorted PBMC, with samples processed in batches of 12.

The sample was unsorted PBMCs, taken at the start of antiretroviral therapy, before treatment. The rearranged segments are TRBV28 and TRBJ1-1; the D gene cannot be resolved reliably. This sequence originates from a woman aged 40 to 50 with HIV. The CDR3 region has the sequence CASRGDDTEAFF. The sequenced DNA: TGTGCCAGCAGAGGAGATGATACTGAAGCTTTCTTT.